Below, 27 T cell receptor beta chains from the same sample are listed, as sequenced in a study of T-cell memory formation after mild COVID-19. Each CDR3 protein gets one entry after TCRdb re-called the 5' RACE reads with MiXCR. The sample lists 580,000 or so distinct CDR3 sequences, 17% occurring once. Sequencing was done on a sample of PBMCs or a T cell subset sorted from them (not recorded which). All receptors come from an adult woman who had mild COVID-19 (a few samples of this study predate the infection). Cell type and time point are not known.

The rearrangement uses TRBV7-2 and TRBJ1-1, with no clear D. This CDR3 is 11 amino acids long. Germline V CDR1 and CDR2: SGHTA, FQGNSA. Trimming took off 5 bases at V and 7 bases at J, with 8 bases between the two ends. DNA of the CDR3: TGTGCCAGCAGCATGGGAATTGAAGCTTTCTTT. Translation: CASSMGIEAFF.

This clonotype appeared a few times. This chain uses TRBV12-3 or TRBV12-4 with TRBJ2-7; perhaps D is TRBD1 or TRBD2 (6 bases each). Trimming removed 6 bases at V and 2 bases at J, with 14 bases between. The CDR3 is 14 amino acids. The CDR3 region is CASSPRGLTYEQYF. The DNA of the CDR3 is TGTGCCAGCAGCCCCCGGGGGCTAACCTACGAGCAGTACTTC.

V usage is TRBV12-3 or TRBV12-4 and J usage is TRBJ2-1; no definite D call. Trimming pared 7 bases from V and 5 bases from J, leaving 15 bases between. The length of the CDR3 is 14 residues. The CDR3 DNA follows: TGTGCCAGCACCCTAAGAGCAGCTAACAATGAGCAGTTCTTC. The encoded protein is CASTLRAANNEQFF.

This chain joins TRBV5-5 and TRBJ1-1, with unresolved D. CDR1 and CDR2 from the germline V gene are SGHKS and YYEKEE (reference sequence). The ends were cut back, 3 bases at V and 4 bases at J, with 7 bases in the middle. CDR3 size: 12 residues. The CDR3 bases are TGTGCCAGCAGCTACATCGGCACTGAAGCTTTCTTT. Translating it yields CASSYIGTEAFF. Filled out from reference TRBV5-5 and TRBJ1-1, the complete variable domain reads DAGVTQSPTHLIKTRGQQVTLRCSPISGHKSVSWYQQVLGQGPQFIFQYYEKEERGRGNFPDRFSARQFPNYSSELNVNALLLGDSALYLCASSYIGTEAFFGQGTRLTVV.

This rearrangement joins TRBV4-1 to TRBJ2-2; the D gene is possibly TRBD1 (6 bases). CDR1 MGHRA and CDR2 YSYEKL come from the germline V gene. The CDR3 totals 16 residues. V was trimmed by 1 base and J by 3 bases, leaving 12 bases between them. DNA of the CDR3: TGCGCCAGCAGCCAAGGGGGGCAGGTATACACCGGGGAGCTGTTTTTT. Translating it yields CASSQGGQVYTGELFF.

This clonotype showed up just a few times. The rearrangement links TRBV15 to TRBJ2-3; 10 positions agree with TRBD2. Per germline, CDR1 LNHNV and CDR2 YYDKDF (reference sequence). V lost 0 bases, J lost 7 bases, and 7 bases stayed unmatched. The CDR3 totals 16 residues. As DNA, the CDR3 is TGTGCCACCAGCAGAGATCGGCTAGCGGGAGCATATACGCAGTATTTT. It encodes CATSRDRLAGAYTQYF.

The chain links TRBV9 to TRBJ2-1; D may be TRBD2 (7 bases). Per the germline V gene, CDR1 is SGDLS and CDR2 is YYNGEE. The CDR3 covers 15 residues. V was pared by 1 base and J by 2 bases, with 10 bases between. The DNA of the CDR3 is TGTGCCAGCAGCGTACTAGGGGGGGCCTACAATGAGCAGTTCTTC. Encoded protein: CASSVLGGAYNEQFF.

The J gene is TRBJ1-6, the V gene TRBV5-1; 7 bases agree with TRBD1. J lost 9 bases, V lost 0 bases, and 6 bases had no gene match. Germline V gene lookup returns CDR1 SGHRS and CDR2 YFSETQ. The CDR3 loop spans 15 amino acids. Written as DNA, the CDR3 is TGCGCCAGCAGCTTGGTAGCAGGGGGTAGTTCACCCCTCCACTTT. It codes for CASSLVAGGSSPLHF.

The chain carries TRBV7-9 and TRBJ2-1; D gene uncertain. Germline loops: CDR1 SEHNR, CDR2 FQNEAQ (reference sequence). The CDR3 is 12 residues long. V was cut by 5 bases and J by 5 bases, with 7 bases left in between. CDR3 residues: CASSVDDNEQFF. CDR3 nucleotide sequence: TGTGCCAGCAGCGTAGACGACAATGAGCAGTTCTTC.

This clonotype was found a few times. The chain combines TRBV20-1 with TRBJ2-7, with D possibly matching TRBD1 (7 bases). Germline CDR1 DFQATT, CDR2 SNEGSKA (reference sequence). The CDR3 extends over 13 amino acids. Trimming left V 7 bases short and J 3 bases short, with 16 bases between. For the CDR3, the DNA is TGCAGTGTTGTAAGACAGGGAGGCTACGAGCAGTACTTC. As protein: CSVVRQGGYEQYF.

This clonotype was picked up many times. The CDR3 bases are TGTGCCAGCAGCGCCCCCCGGGGACAACTCTACGAGCAGTACTTC. It codes for CASSAPRGQLYEQYF. J is TRBJ2-7 and V is TRBV7-9, with a possible D match to TRBD1 (6 bases). Germline lookup yields CDR1 SEHNR and CDR2 FQNEAQ (reference sequence). Trimming pared 5 bases from V and 3 bases from J, leaving 17 bases between. This CDR3 is built from 15 residues.

J is TRBJ2-2 and V is TRBV27, with a possible D match to TRBD2 (7 bases). V was clipped by 7 bases and J by 7 bases, with 25 bases between them. CDR1 and CDR2 (germline): MNHEY, SMNVEV (reference sequence). The CDR3 runs 17 residues. The CDR3: CASTSPGGGGFVGELFF. CDR3 in DNA: TGTGCCAGCACTTCCCCAGGAGGGGGGGGCTTCGTCGGGGAGCTGTTTTTT.

CDR3 sequence: CASSAGGQAFF. The CDR3, as DNA: TGTGCCAGCAGCGCTGGGGGTCAAGCTTTCTTT. The chain carries TRBV9 and TRBJ1-1; D possibly corresponds to TRBD1 (5 bases). V was pared by 3 bases and J by 9 bases, with 9 bases between. Germline CDR1 is SGDLS and CDR2 is YYNGEE. The CDR3 has 11 amino acids.

The sample holds a few counts of this clonotype. The CDR3 reads CAWRLLSGNTIYF. The CDR3 DNA reads TGTGCCTGGAGACTGCTCTCTGGAAACACCATATATTTT. The rearrangement joins TRBV30 to TRBJ1-3; no firm D call. CDR1 is GTSNPN, CDR2 SVGIG, per germline (reference sequence). V was cut by 3 bases and J by 0 bases, with 6 bases left in between. The CDR3 is 13 residues long.

The chain has TRBV5-1 and TRBJ1-3, with D possibly matching TRBD1 (5 bases). CDR1 SGHRS and CDR2 YFSETQ come from the germline V gene. The CDR3 loop spans 14 amino acids. The germline V and J ends were trimmed by 6 bases and 0 bases, with 10 bases remaining between them. CDR3 sequence (DNA): TGCGCCAGCACCTCGGGGGGCTCTGGAAACACCATATATTTT. It translates to CASTSGGSGNTIYF. Using reference TRBV5-1 and TRBJ1-3 for the parts outside the CDR3, the full variable domain is KAGVTQTPRYLIKTRGQQVTLSCSPISGHRSVSWYQQTPGQGLQFLFEYFSETQRNKGNFPGRFSGRQFSNSRSEMNVSTLELGDSALYLCASTSGGSGNTIYFGEGSWLTVV.

In DNA, the CDR3 is TGTGCCAGCAGTTACTCACCAGGGTGGCGAGAAAAACTGTTTTTT. Protein product: CASSYSPGWREKLFF. The V gene is TRBV6-5, the J gene TRBJ1-4; D perhaps matches TRBD1 (5 bases). This CDR3 comprises 15 residues. Between the trimmed V and J ends, which lost 0 bases and 8 bases, there was a span of 13 bases. Per germline, CDR1 MNHEY and CDR2 SVGAGI.

The count of this clonotype is one. The chain has TRBV7-9 and TRBJ2-7; no firm D call. This CDR3 is built from 13 residues. The V and J ends lost 5 bases and 5 bases respectively, with 13 bases between them. Germline loops: CDR1 SEHNR, CDR2 FQNEAQ (reference sequence). CDR3 region: CASSTDGPDEQYF. CDR3 coding DNA: TGTGCCAGCAGCACGGACGGGCCAGACGAGCAGTACTTC. The complete variable domain, with remaining parts taken from reference TRBV7-9 and TRBJ2-7, reads DTGVSQNPRHKITKRGQNVTFRCDPISEHNRLYWYRQTLGQGPEFLTYFQNEAQLEKSRLLSDRFSAERPKGSFSTLEIQRTEQGDSAMYLCASSTDGPDEQYFGPGTRLTVT.

The chain combines TRBV28 with TRBJ2-6; D is undetermined. There are 15 residues in the CDR3. Trimming shortened V by 6 bases and J by 0 bases, and 9 bases separated the two germline ends. The V gene's germline CDR1 is MDHEN and CDR2 SYDVKM. For the CDR3, the DNA is TGTGCCAGCAGATCCTGGGCCTCTGGGGCCAACGTCCTGACTTTC. It specifies CASRSWASGANVLTF.

CDR3 region: CATSDSWGLGANVLTF. In DNA form, the CDR3 reads TGTGCCACCAGTGATTCTTGGGGTTTGGGGGCCAACGTCCTGACTTTC. The V gene is TRBV24-1, the J gene TRBJ2-6; D uncertain. CDR1 is KGHDR, CDR2 SFDVKD, per germline. Trimming removed 2 bases at V and 4 bases at J, with 11 bases between. The CDR3 extends over 16 amino acids.

This clonotype has only a few counts. V gene TRBV9 combines with J gene TRBJ1-2; a possible D gene is TRBD1 (6 bases). Germline lookup yields CDR1 SGDLS and CDR2 YYNGEE. The V and J ends lost 3 bases and 8 bases respectively, with 17 bases between them. CDR3 length: 14 residues. This chain's CDR3 is CASSERTAGGGYTF. In DNA, the CDR3 is TGTGCCAGCAGCGAACGGACAGCCGGGGGAGGCTACACCTTC.

The chain carries TRBV11-2 and TRBJ1-1; no firm D call. This CDR3 is built from 13 residues. Trimming took off 1 base at V and 5 bases at J, with 8 bases between the two ends. Germline V gene data show CDR1 as SGHAT and CDR2 as FQNNGV. CDR3 residues: CASSLGSRTEAFF. CDR3 DNA sequence: TGTGCCAGCAGCTTAGGGTCGCGTACTGAAGCTTTCTTT.

This clonotype was found a few times. The J gene is TRBJ2-1, the V gene TRBV4-1; D is possibly TRBD1 (5 bases). V was pared by 0 bases and J by 2 bases, with 8 bases between. There are 15 residues in the CDR3. The V gene's germline CDR1 is MGHRA and CDR2 YSYEKL. Written as DNA, the CDR3 is TGCGCCAGCAGCCAAGACCAGGGAACCTACAATGAGCAGTTCTTC. Amino acid sequence: CASSQDQGTYNEQFF.

This clonotype was recorded a few times. The rearrangement uses TRBV20-1 and TRBJ1-2; D is uncertain. Germline V gives CDR1 DFQATT, CDR2 SNEGSKA (reference sequence). The CDR3 length is 13 residues. V was clipped by 1 base and J by 2 bases, with 8 bases between them. CDR3 bases: TGCAGTGCTAGAGGACTCACGAACTATGGCTACACCTTC. Protein sequence: CSARGLTNYGYTF.

In its sample, this clonotype was seen a few times. The rearrangement joins TRBV6-2 or TRBV6-3 to TRBJ2-1, with D unclear. The V end lost 2 bases, the J end lost 7 bases, and 6 bases lay between the germline ends. Looked up from germline, CDR1 is MNHEY and CDR2 is SVGEGT. The CDR3 covers 12 residues. In nucleotides, the CDR3 is TGTGCCAGCAGTTACGGGGTAAATGAGCAGTTCTTC. Residues: CASSYGVNEQFF.

A few counts support this clonotype. The CDR3 loop reads CASSAQGLGNQPQHF. As DNA, the CDR3 is TGTGCCAGCAGCGCACAGGGACTAGGCAATCAGCCCCAGCATTTT. The rearrangement links TRBV9 to TRBJ1-5; TRBD1 is a possible D gene (6 bases). This CDR3 spans 15 amino acids. With 3 bases removed from V and 2 bases from J, the gap between germline ends came to 12 bases. Germline CDR1 and CDR2: SGDLS and YYNGEE.

This clonotype came up a few times. V and J are TRBV7-2 and TRBJ2-1, with a possible D match to TRBD2 (6 bases). Per the germline V gene, CDR1 is SGHTA and CDR2 is FQGNSA. This CDR3 has 14 amino acids. V was shortened by 1 base and J by 6 bases, with 10 bases between the two germline ends. The DNA of the CDR3 is TGTGCCAGCAGCTTAGTGGAGGGGCGCAATGAGCAGTTCTTC. It specifies CASSLVEGRNEQFF. The complete variable domain, with remaining parts taken from reference TRBV7-2 and TRBJ2-1, reads GAGVSQSPSNKVTEKGKDVELRCDPISGHTALYWYRQSLGQGLEFLIYFQGNSAPDKSGLPSDRFSAERTGGSVSTLTIQRTQQEDSAVYLCASSLVEGRNEQFFGPGTRLTVL.

The chain is built from TRBV3-1 and TRBJ1-1; D possibly corresponds to TRBD1 (5 bases). The CDR3 runs to 12 residues. CDR1 LGHDT and CDR2 YNNKEL come from the germline V gene (reference sequence). Trimming left V 1 base short and J 9 bases short, with 9 bases between. The CDR3 DNA sequence: TGTGCCAGCAGCCAAGGGACAACGCAAGCTTTCTTT. This gives the protein CASSQGTTQAFF.